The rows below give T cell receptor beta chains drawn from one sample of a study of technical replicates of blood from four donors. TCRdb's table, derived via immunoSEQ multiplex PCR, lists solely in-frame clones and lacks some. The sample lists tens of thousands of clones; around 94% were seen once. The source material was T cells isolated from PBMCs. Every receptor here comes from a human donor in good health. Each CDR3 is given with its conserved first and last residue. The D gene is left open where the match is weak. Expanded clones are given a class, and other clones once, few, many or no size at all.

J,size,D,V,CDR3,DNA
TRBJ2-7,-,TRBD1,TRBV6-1,CASSERTGVLLDYEQYF,TGTGCCAGCAGTGAGCGGACAGGGGTTCTCTTAGACTACGAGCAGTACTTC
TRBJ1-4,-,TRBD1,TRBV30,CAADRDANEKLFF,TGTGCCGCGGACAGGGATGCTAATGAAAAACTGTTTTTT
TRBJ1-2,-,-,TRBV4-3,CASSQDRSSGYGYTF,TGCGCCAGCAGCCAAGATCGCTCGTCCGGCTATGGCTACACCTTC
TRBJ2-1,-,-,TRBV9,CASSGGQSSYNEQFF,TGTGCCAGCAGCGGAGGACAGTCCTCCTACAATGAGCAGTTCTTC
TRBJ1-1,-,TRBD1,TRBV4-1,CASSQSDRVGSTEAFF,TGCGCCAGCAGCCAAAGTGACAGGGTAGGGAGCACTGAAGCTTTCTTT
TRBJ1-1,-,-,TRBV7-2,CASSVRQLDTTEAFF,TGTGCCAGCAGCGTTAGACAGTTAGATACCACTGAAGCTTTCTTT
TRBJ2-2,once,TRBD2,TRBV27,CASSSASGRAINGELFF,TGTGCCAGCAGTTCTGCTAGCGGGAGGGCCATTAACGGGGAGCTGTTTTTT
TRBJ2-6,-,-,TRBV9,CASSYSGANVLTF,TGTGCCAGCAGCTATTCTGGGGCCAACGTCCTGACTTTC
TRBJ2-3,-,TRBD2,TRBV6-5,CASSRLAGVDTQYF,TGTGCCAGCAGTAGACTAGCGGGAGTGGATACGCAGTATTTT
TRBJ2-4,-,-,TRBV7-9,CASSSQGGDIQYF,TGTGCCAGCAGCTCCCAGGGCGGCGACATTCAGTACTTC
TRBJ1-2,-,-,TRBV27,CASSSPSRGNYGYTF,TGTGCCAGCAGTTCTCCATCCCGGGGTAACTATGGCTACACCTTC
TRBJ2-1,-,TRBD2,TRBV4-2,CASSQPLAANEQFF,TGTGCCAGCAGCCAGCCTCTAGCGGCGAATGAGCAGTTCTTC
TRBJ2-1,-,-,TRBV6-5,CASSPLPSSYNEQFF,TGTGCCAGCAGTCCGCTGCCGAGCTCCTACAATGAGCAGTTCTTC
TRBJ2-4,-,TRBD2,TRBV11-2,CASSLVGGVNIQYF,TGTGCCAGCAGCTTAGTTGGGGGGGTAAACATTCAGTACTTC
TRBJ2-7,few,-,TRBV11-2,CASSLGPQGYEQYF,TGTGCCAGCAGCTTAGGACCTCAGGGCTACGAGCAGTACTTC
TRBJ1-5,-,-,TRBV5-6,CASSSRDFNQPQHF,TGTGCCAGCAGCTCGCGGGACTTTAATCAGCCCCAGCATTTT
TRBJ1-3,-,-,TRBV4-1,CASSLNSPNTIYF,TGCGCCAGCAGTCTGAACTCACCAAACACCATATATTTT
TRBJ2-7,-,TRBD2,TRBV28,CASSGASGRYEQYF,TGTGCCAGCAGTGGGGCTAGCGGGAGGTACGAGCAGTACTTC
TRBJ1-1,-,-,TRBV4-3,CASSQDPGEGTEAFF,TGCGCCAGCAGCCAAGATCCGGGGGAGGGCACTGAAGCTTTCTTT
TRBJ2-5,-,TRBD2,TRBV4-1,CASSQGLAGQETQYF,TGCGCCAGCAGCCAGGGACTAGCGGGCCAAGAGACCCAGTACTTC
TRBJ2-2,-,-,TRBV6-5,CASSYYVGDVAGELFF,TGTGCCAGCAGTTACTACGTGGGAGATGTCGCCGGGGAGCTGTTTTTT
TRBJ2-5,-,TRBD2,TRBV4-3,CASSLAGGPQYF,TGCGCCAGCAGCCTAGCGGGAGGGCCCCAGTACTTC
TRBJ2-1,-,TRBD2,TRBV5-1,CASSLIPSGSSVDEQFF,TGCGCCAGCAGCTTGATTCCTAGCGGGAGCTCTGTTGATGAGCAGTTCTTC
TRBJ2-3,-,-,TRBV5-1,CASSLALGGESTDTQYF,TGCGCCAGCAGCTTGGCCTTAGGCGGGGAAAGCACAGATACGCAGTATTTT
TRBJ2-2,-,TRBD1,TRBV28,CASSNDRVATGELFF,TGTGCCAGCAGCAATGACAGGGTGGCCACCGGGGAGCTGTTTTTT
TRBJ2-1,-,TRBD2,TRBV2,CASPSGENRILNEQFF,TGTGCCAGCCCTAGCGGGGAAAACAGAATATTAAATGAGCAGTTCTTC
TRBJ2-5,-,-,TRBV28,CASSLYVGEETQYF,TGTGCCAGCAGTTTATACGTGGGAGAAGAGACCCAGTACTTC
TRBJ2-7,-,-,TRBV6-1,CASNRDPSSYEQYF,TGTGCCAGCAACCGGGATCCCAGCTCCTACGAGCAGTACTTC
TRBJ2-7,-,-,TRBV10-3,CAISPRRSLSYEQYF,TGTGCCATCAGCCCTAGGCGGAGCCTCTCCTACGAGCAGTACTTC
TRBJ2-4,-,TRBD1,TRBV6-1,CASSLRQGWDIQYF,TGTGCCAGCAGTCTACGACAGGGATGGGACATTCAGTACTTC
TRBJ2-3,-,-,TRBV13,CASSLPNTDTQYF,TGTGCCAGCAGCTTACCTAACACAGATACGCAGTATTTT
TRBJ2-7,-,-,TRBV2,CASSEYTEAYEQYF,TGTGCCAGCAGTGAATACACGGAGGCCTACGAGCAGTACTTC
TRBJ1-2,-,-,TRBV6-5,CASTTGRSGYTF,TGTGCCAGCACCACGGGGAGGTCTGGCTACACCTTC
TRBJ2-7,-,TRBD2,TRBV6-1,CASSAMGLPSYEQYF,TGTGCCAGCAGTGCCATGGGACTACCCTCCTACGAGCAGTACTTC
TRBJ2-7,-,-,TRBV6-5,CASSYTGTSSYEQYF,TGTGCCAGCAGTTACACCGGGACAAGTTCCTACGAGCAGTACTTC
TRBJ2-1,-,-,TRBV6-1,CASSETRLNNEQFF,TGTGCCAGCAGTGAGACTAGACTTAACAATGAGCAGTTCTTC
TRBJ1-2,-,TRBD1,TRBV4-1,CASSQPAMTGNHGYTF,TGCGCCAGCAGCCAACCAGCAATGACAGGGAACCATGGCTACACCTTC
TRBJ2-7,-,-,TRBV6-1,CASSGTTNFYEQYF,TGTGCCAGCAGTGGGACAACGAACTTCTACGAGCAGTACTTC
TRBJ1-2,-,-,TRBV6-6,CASSYAGQTNYGYTF,TGTGCCAGCAGTTACGCAGGGCAGACGAACTATGGCTACACCTTC
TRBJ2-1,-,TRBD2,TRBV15,CATSRGTSGLNEQFF,TGTGCCACCAGCAGGGGGACTAGCGGGCTCAATGAGCAGTTCTTC
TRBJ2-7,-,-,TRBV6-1,CASGTGLEQYF,TGTGCCAGCGGCACTGGGCTCGAGCAGTACTTC
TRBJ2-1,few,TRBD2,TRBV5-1,CASSRLAGPSYNEQFF,TGCGCCAGCAGTAGACTAGCGGGACCCTCCTACAATGAGCAGTTCTTC
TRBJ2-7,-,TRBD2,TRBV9,CASSVSAGGSYEQYF,TGTGCCAGCAGCGTATCAGCGGGAGGCTCCTACGAGCAGTACTTC
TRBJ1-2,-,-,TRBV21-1,CASSKVYGYTF,TGTGCCAGCAGCAAAGTATATGGCTACACCTTC
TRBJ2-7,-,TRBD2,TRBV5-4,CASSFASGTKGDEQYF,TGTGCCAGCAGCTTTGCTAGCGGGACAAAGGGCGACGAGCAGTACTTC
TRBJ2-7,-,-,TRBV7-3,CASSPDGLPYEQYF,TGTGCCAGCAGCCCCGACGGGTTACCCTACGAGCAGTACTTC
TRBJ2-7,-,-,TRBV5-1,CASSLWTVASYEQYF,TGCGCCAGCAGCTTATGGACAGTAGCTTCCTACGAGCAGTACTTC
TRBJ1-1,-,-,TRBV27,CASSRQMNTEAFF,TGTGCCAGCAGTAGACAGATGAACACTGAAGCTTTCTTT
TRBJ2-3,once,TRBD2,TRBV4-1,CASSQGLAGGGDTQYF,TGCGCCAGCAGCCAGGGACTAGCGGGAGGGGGAGATACGCAGTATTTT
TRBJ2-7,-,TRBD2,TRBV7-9,CASSDTGGVGHYEQYF,TGTGCCAGCAGTGACACGGGGGGTGTGGGGCACTACGAGCAGTACTTC
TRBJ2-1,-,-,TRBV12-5,CASGSVLPRENWFF,TGTGCTAGTGGTTCCGTCCTCCCCCGGGAGAACTGGTTCTTC
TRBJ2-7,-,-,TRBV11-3,CASSSLRGRWHEQYF,TGTGCCAGCAGCTCCCTCCGCGGGCGGTGGCACGAGCAGTACTTC
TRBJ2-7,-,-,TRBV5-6,CASSLSLAPTYEQYF,TGTGCCAGCAGCTTGTCCCTAGCGCCTACCTACGAGCAGTACTTC
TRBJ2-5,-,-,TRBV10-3,CAISESGDVRGDTQYF,TGTGCCATCAGTGAGTCAGGCGACGTCAGGGGAGATACCCAGTACTTC